Many counts were recorded for the clone carrying this T cell receptor (beta chain). The antigen remains unidentified. These data originate in a study of CD8 T cells in ankylosing spondylitis. Findings and caveats of the study: Clones tied to disease were said to be significantly enriched in matched ankylosing spondylitis synovial fluid.

CDR3 length: 13 residues. V dropped 6 bases and J dropped 4 bases, with 14 bases sitting between them. Germline CDR1 DFQATT, CDR2 SNEGSKA (reference sequence). TCRdb recomputed calls from the 5' RACE reads with MiXCR, one row per CDR3 protein. The sample gives 120,000 or so distinct CDR3 sequences, roughly 13% of which show up once; 2.5% to 3.5% is in the top ten. This chain links TRBV20-1 with TRBJ2-3; D may correspond to TRBD1 or TRBD2 (6 bases each). The receptor's source is a female donor with ankylosing spondylitis or in good health (not recorded which). The sequenced material came from blood, either unsorted or a sorted T cell fraction (not recorded which). The CDR3 sequence: CSARGQGSDTQYF. CDR3 bases: TGCAGTGCCCGGGGGCAGGGGTCAGATACGCAGTATTTT.